The TCR beta chain under discussion was sequenced for a study of CD8 T cells in ankylosing spondylitis. A remark on this clonotype: Its antigen is undetermined.

Overall study findings and caveats: Among TCR beta sequences, a motif of several highly homologous variants appeared characteristic of ankylosing spondylitis blood. Matched synovial fluid from ankylosing spondylitis patients was reported to be enriched for disease-linked clones. Disease-associated clones were CD8+ and fairly uncommon in peripheral blood. In reactive arthritis synovial fluid and blood, some motif variants had been reported before.

Trimming pared 3 bases from V and 6 bases from J, leaving 11 bases between. The germline gives CDR1 MDHEN, CDR2 SYDVKM. This CDR3 spans 13 amino acids. A quantitative 5'-RACE method, one with molecular barcodes, was used to make TCR beta libraries. In TCRdb, the 5' RACE reads were re-called with MiXCR into one record per CDR3 protein. The repertoire includes about 390,000 distinct CDR3 sequences, approximately 20% of them detected once, and roughly 16% sits in the top ten. This clonotype was obtained from a male donor with ankylosing spondylitis. The V and J genes are TRBV28 and TRBJ1-1; D not resolved. Sequencing was performed on blood, either unsorted or a sorted T cell fraction (not recorded which). CDR3 amino acids: CASSFDWSAEAFF. The CDR3 DNA is TGTGCCAGCAGTTTCGATTGGAGTGCTGAAGCTTTCTTT.